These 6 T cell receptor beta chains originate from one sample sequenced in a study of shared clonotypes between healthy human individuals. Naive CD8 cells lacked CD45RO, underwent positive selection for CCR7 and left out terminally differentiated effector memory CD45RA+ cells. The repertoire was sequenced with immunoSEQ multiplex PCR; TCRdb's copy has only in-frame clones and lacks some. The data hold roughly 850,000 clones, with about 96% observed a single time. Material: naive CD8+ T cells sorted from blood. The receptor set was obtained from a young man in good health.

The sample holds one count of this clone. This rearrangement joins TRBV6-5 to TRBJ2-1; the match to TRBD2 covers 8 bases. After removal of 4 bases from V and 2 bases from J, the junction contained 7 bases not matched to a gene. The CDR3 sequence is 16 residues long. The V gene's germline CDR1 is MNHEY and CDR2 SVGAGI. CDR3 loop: CASSWDTSGPYNEQFF. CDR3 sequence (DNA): TGTGCCAGCAGTTGGGACACTAGCGGCCCCTACAATGAGCAGTTCTTC.

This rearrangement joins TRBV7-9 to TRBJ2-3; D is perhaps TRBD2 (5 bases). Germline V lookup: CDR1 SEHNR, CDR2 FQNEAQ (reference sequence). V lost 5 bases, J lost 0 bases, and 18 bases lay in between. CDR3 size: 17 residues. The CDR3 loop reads CASSLAESGGSTDTQYF. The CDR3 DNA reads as TGTGCCAGCAGCCTTGCTGAGTCAGGCGGGAGCACAGATACGCAGTATTTT.

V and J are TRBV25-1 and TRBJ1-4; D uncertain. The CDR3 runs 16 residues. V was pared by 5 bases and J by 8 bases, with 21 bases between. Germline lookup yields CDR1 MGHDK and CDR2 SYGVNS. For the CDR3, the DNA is TGTGCCAGCAGTCCCCAGGACGGGGAGATCCGAGAAAAACTGTTTTTT. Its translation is CASSPQDGEIREKLFF.

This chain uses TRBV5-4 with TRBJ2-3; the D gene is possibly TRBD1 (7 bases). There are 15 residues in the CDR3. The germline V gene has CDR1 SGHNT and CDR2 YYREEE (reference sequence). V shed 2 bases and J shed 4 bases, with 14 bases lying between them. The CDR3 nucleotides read TGTGCCAGCAGCTTCCAGGGGGGACCCGCAGATACGCAGTATTTT. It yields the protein CASSFQGGPADTQYF.

The CDR3 reads CASSPGSFMQFF. The CDR3, as DNA: TGTGCCAGCAGCCCCGGGAGTTTTATGCAGTTCTTC. The J gene is TRBJ2-1, the V gene TRBV9, with D possibly matching TRBD2 (6 bases). Trimming took off 4 bases at V and 12 bases at J, with 14 bases between the two ends. CDR1 is SGDLS and CDR2 is YYNGEE in the germline V gene. The CDR3 extends over 12 amino acids.

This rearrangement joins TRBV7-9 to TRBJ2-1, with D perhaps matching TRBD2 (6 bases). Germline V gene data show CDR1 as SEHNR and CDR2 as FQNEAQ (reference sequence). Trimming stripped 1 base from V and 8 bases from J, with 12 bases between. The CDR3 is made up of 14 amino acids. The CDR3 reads CASSLEAGFDEQFF. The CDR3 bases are TGTGCCAGCAGCTTAGAGGCGGGGTTCGATGAGCAGTTCTTC.